This T cell receptor (beta chain) was obtained from a study of control samples from healthy donors and cancer patients. The CDR3 has 13 residues. Germline CDR1 and CDR2: MNHNS and SASEGT. V was cut by 2 bases and J by 5 bases, with 10 bases left in between. The data were produced by immunoSEQ multiplex PCR, yet TCRdb's version contains in-frame clones alone and is incomplete. The sample lists about 90,000 clones, 93% seen once, with around 1.4% in the top ten. The material sequenced was blood. The gene calls are TRBV6-1 and TRBJ2-7; D possibly corresponds to TRBD2 (6 bases). The sequence was collected from a woman aged 25 to 39 in good health. The CDR3, as DNA: TGTGCCAGCAGTGAACGGGAGATAAACGAGCAGTACTTC. Encoded protein: CASSEREINEQYF.